The 17 T cell receptor beta chains below were found in one sample sequenced in a study of blood T cell repertoires in COVID-19. Clones were read by immunoSEQ multiplex PCR, and TCRdb kept only the in-frame ones, dropping some. This sample has 250,000 to 300,000 clones, with 75% to 90% found just once. The sample was peripheral blood. These TCRs come from a woman aged 70 to 79 with acute or convalescent COVID-19.

The chain uses TRBV5-6 and TRBJ1-3, with a weak D call TRBD1 (5 bases). The CDR3 runs 15 residues. Germline V CDR1 and CDR2: SGHDT, YYEEEE. With 10 bases removed from V and 4 bases from J, the gap between germline ends came to 21 bases. CDR3 in amino acids: CAGSSRGYAGNTIYF. The CDR3 region has the DNA TGTGCCGGCTCTTCGCGGGGGTACGCCGGAAACACCATATATTTT.

This chain joins TRBV10-3 and TRBJ1-2; 7 nucleotides agree with TRBD1. Germline V gives CDR1 ENHRY, CDR2 SYGVKD. With 11 bases clipped from V and 7 bases from J, the junction kept 13 bases outside the gene matches. The CDR3 spans 13 residues. CDR3 sequence: CALQERRDSGYTF. The CDR3 coding sequence is TGTGCCCTCCAGGAAAGGAGGGACAGTGGCTACACCTTC.

The chain combines TRBV10-1 with TRBJ1-1, with 8 bases identical to TRBD1. CDR1 is WNHNN and CDR2 is SYGVQD in the germline V gene (reference sequence). The CDR3 consists of 15 residues. J was trimmed by 3 bases and V by 3 bases; bases with no gene match: 6. The CDR3, as DNA: TGCGCCAGCAGTGAAGGGGCAGGGGGCTACACTGAAGCTTTCTTT. As protein: CASSEGAGGYTEAFF.

This clone was recorded a few times. The rearrangement joins TRBV9 to TRBJ2-1, with 9 bases identical to TRBD1. The CDR3 is made up of 15 amino acids. Germline lookup yields CDR1 SGDLS and CDR2 YYNGEE. V lost 3 bases, J lost 3 bases, and 4 bases stayed unmatched. The CDR3 nucleotides are TGTGCCAGCAGCGCGGGACAGGGTCTCTACAATGAGCAGTTCTTC. Translating gives CASSAGQGLYNEQFF.

The genes are TRBV9 and TRBJ2-1, with D maybe TRBD2 (6 bases). The CDR3 has 14 residues. Trimming took 3 bases from V and 7 from J, leaving 14 bases between them. The germline V gene has CDR1 SGDLS and CDR2 YYNGEE. The CDR3 protein is CASSALTRGNEQFF. Written as DNA, the CDR3 is TGTGCCAGCAGCGCCCTGACTAGAGGGAATGAGCAGTTCTTC. Drawing the rest from reference TRBV9 and TRBJ2-1, the complete variable domain is DSGVTQTPKHLITATGQRVTLRCSPRSGDLSVYWYQQSLDQGLQFLIQYYNGEERAKGNILERFSAQQFPDLHSELNLSSLELGDSALYFCASSALTRGNEQFFGPGTRLTVL.

The rearrangement links TRBV29-1 to TRBJ2-1, with unresolved D. Germline V lookup: CDR1 SQVTM, CDR2 ANQGSEA. The CDR3 runs to 13 residues. The CDR3 DNA reads TGCACCGTAACGGGTGTATCCTACAATGAGCAGTTCTTC. Translated: CTVTGVSYNEQFF.

The rearrangement uses TRBV7-8 and TRBJ1-5; maybe TRBD1 (5 bases). Per the germline V gene, CDR1 is SGHVS and CDR2 is FQNEAQ. The CDR3 covers 11 residues. Trimming removed 5 bases at V and 11 bases at J, with 10 bases between. The CDR3 DNA reads as TGTGCCAGCAGCCCGGGGGGGGCCCAGCATTTT. Translating it yields CASSPGGAQHF. Full variable domain (missing parts from reference TRBV7-8 and TRBJ1-5): GAGVSQSPRYKVAKRGQDVALRCDPISGHVSLFWYQQALGQGPEFLTYFQNEAQLDKSGLPSDRFFAERPEGSVSTLKIQRTQQEDSAVYLCASSPGGAQHFGDGTRLSIL.

This sequence joins TRBV4-2 and TRBJ1-2; tentative D call: TRBD1 (5 bases). Germline V gene sequence: CDR1 LGHNA, CDR2 YNFKEQ. The CDR3 length is 15 residues. V lost 4 bases, J lost 4 bases, and 16 bases lay in between. In DNA form, the CDR3 reads TGTGCCAGCAGCCTACCGTCGACAGACTCCTATGGCTACACCTTC. Translated, it gives CASSLPSTDSYGYTF.

As to this clone: Other DNA sequences within the sample encode an identical CDR3. The chain combines TRBV5-1 with TRBJ2-3; TRBD2 aligns across 9 bases. V lost 1 base to trimming and J lost 1 base; unmatched junction nucleotides: 1. Germline-derived CDR1 and CDR2 are SGHRS and YFSETQ. The CDR3 runs to 15 residues. CDR3 DNA: TGCGCCAGCAGCTTGATAGCGGGGGGCACAGATACGCAGTATTTT. Protein product: CASSLIAGGTDTQYF.

The rearrangement links TRBV5-1 to TRBJ2-6, with D unclear. Germline CDR1 and CDR2: SGHRS and YFSETQ. This CDR3 is built from 14 residues. Trimming took 5 bases from V and 1 from J, leaving 7 bases between them. DNA of the CDR3: TGCGCCAGCAGACCAGTGTCTGGGGCCAACGTCCTGACTTTC. Protein sequence: CASRPVSGANVLTF.

The chain is built from TRBV15 and TRBJ1-2, with 10 bases that match TRBD1. CDR1 LNHNV and CDR2 YYDKDF come from the germline V gene (reference sequence). The CDR3 covers 18 residues. The V and J ends lost 1 base and 5 bases, in that order; junction bases with no gene match: 13. The CDR3 DNA is TGTGCCACCAGCAGAGCCGGGACAGGGGTCTCCCCTCCATATGGCTACACCTTC. Its protein is CATSRAGTGVSPPYGYTF.

The gene calls are TRBV18 and TRBJ1-2, with 7 nucleotides matching TRBD1. CDR1 is KGHSH, CDR2 LQKENI, per germline. The CDR3 runs to 15 residues. The V segment lost 3 bases and the J segment 4 bases; nucleotides outside the gene matches: 8. The CDR3 nucleotides read TGTGCCAGCTCACCGGCCACAGGGGTGGGCTATGGCTACACCTTC. Translated, it gives CASSPATGVGYGYTF.

This chain uses TRBV6-5 with TRBJ1-6; no clear D. The CDR3 spans 15 residues. The germline V and J ends were trimmed by 5 bases and 6 bases, with 14 bases remaining between them. Germline loops: CDR1 MNHEY, CDR2 SVGAGI. Here the CDR3 reads CASSRRLAGNSPLHF. CDR3 bases: TGTGCCAGCAGTCGGCGCCTCGCGGGTAATTCACCCCTCCACTTT.

V gene TRBV7-8 combines with J gene TRBJ1-5, with TRBD1 identical over 8 bases. The CDR3 consists of 15 residues. From germline, CDR1 is SGHVS and CDR2 FQNEAQ. Trimming cost V 0 bases and J 7 bases; bases outside gene matches: 5. The CDR3 reads CASSLAPGGRQPQHF. The CDR3 DNA reads TGTGCCAGCAGCTTAGCTCCAGGGGGCAGGCAGCCCCAGCATTTT.

The genes are TRBV4-2 and TRBJ2-3; TRBD2 agrees at 9 bases. The length of the CDR3 is 19 residues. The V segment lost 0 bases and the J segment 2 bases; nucleotides outside the gene matches: 12. Germline CDR1 is LGHNA and CDR2 is YNFKEQ. The CDR3 coding sequence is TGTGCCAGCAGCCAAGAGGGGCCAGCGGGGGGAACCTACACAGATACGCAGTATTTT. This gives the protein CASSQEGPAGGTYTDTQYF.

This chain connects TRBV9 to TRBJ1-2; D is undetermined. V gave up 3 bases and J gave up 0 bases, with 12 bases separating them. CDR1 and CDR2 from the germline V gene are SGDLS and YYNGEE. This CDR3 has 15 amino acids. CDR3 in amino acids: CASSDPGRANYGYTF. CDR3 DNA sequence: TGTGCCAGCAGCGACCCCGGGAGAGCTAACTATGGCTACACCTTC.

This chain links TRBV4-1 with TRBJ1-3; D gene unclear. Germline V gives CDR1 MGHRA, CDR2 YSYEKL. The CDR3 consists of 14 residues. With 4 bases removed from V and 0 bases from J, the gap between germline ends came to 7 bases. Here the CDR3 reads CASSPQSSGNTIYF. The DNA for the CDR3 is TGCGCCAGCAGCCCACAGAGCTCTGGAAACACCATATATTTT.